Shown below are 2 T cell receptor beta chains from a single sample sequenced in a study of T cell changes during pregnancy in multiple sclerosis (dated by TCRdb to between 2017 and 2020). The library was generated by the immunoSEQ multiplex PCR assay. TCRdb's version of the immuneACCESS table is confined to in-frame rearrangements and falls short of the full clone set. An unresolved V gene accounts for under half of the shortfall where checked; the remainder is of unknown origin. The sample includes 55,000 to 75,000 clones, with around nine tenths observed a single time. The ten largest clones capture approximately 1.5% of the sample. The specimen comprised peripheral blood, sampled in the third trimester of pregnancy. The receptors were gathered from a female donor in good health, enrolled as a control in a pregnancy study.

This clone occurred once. The CDR3 DNA reads TGTGCCATCAGTGCAGGGCCGGACAGGGTTGCTGGTGGCTACACCTTC. It specifies CAISAGPDRVAGGYTF. This chain connects TRBV10-3 to TRBJ1-2; 8 positions match TRBD1. After removal of 4 bases from V and 7 bases from J, the junction contained 14 bases not matched to a gene. The V gene's germline CDR1 is ENHRY and CDR2 SYGVKD. This CDR3 contains 16 residues.

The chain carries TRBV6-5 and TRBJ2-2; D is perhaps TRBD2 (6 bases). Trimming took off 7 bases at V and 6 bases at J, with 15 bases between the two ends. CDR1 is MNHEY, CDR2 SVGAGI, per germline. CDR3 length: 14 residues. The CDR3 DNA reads TGTGCCAGCACTTTCGGAGGGAGCCCCGGGGAGCTGTTTTTT. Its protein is CASTFGGSPGELFF.